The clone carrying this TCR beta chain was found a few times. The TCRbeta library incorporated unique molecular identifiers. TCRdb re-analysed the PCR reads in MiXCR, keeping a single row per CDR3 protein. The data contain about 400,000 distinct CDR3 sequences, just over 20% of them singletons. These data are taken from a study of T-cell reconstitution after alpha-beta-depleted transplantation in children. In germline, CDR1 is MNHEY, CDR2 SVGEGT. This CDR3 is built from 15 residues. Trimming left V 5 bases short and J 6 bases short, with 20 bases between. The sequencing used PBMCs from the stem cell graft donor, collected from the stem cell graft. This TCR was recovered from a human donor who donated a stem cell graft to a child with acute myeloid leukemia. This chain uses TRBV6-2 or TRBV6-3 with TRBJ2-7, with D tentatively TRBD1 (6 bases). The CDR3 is CASSRGQRGISEQYF. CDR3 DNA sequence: TGTGCCAGCAGTCGAGGACAGAGGGGGATATCCGAGCAGTACTTC.